This T cell receptor (beta chain) is from a study of blood T cell repertoires in COVID-19. The overall study: The United States, Italy and Spain were the sources of the acute and convalescent COVID-19 samples. Nucleic acid was either cDNA or gDNA, and it came from T cells, B-cell-depleted T cells, or PBMCs.

The CDR3 consists of 14 residues. In germline, CDR1 is MNHEY, CDR2 SVGAGI. V gave up 11 bases and J gave up 4 bases; unmatched junction bases: 9. In the authors' methods: From reference gene primer amplification, estimates of nucleated cell counts were derived. Assay used: immunoSEQ multiplex PCR; TCRdb lists only in-frame clones, some missing. V and J calls and clone size are as listed in that table; D and trimming were resolved from the DNA. The data contain 100,000 to 150,000 clones, around 80% of them seen just once; the ten biggest clones take up roughly 35%. The source is a man aged 35-49 years with active or convalescent COVID-19. Sequencing input: peripheral blood. The chain carries TRBV6-5 and TRBJ2-2; 8 nucleotides match TRBD2. CDR3 sequence: CAFKREIGTGELFF. As DNA, the CDR3 is TGTGCCTTCAAGCGGGAGATCGGCACCGGGGAGCTGTTTTTT.